Listed here is a single TCR beta chain. The antigen is unknown. The germline V gene encodes CDR1 PRHDT and CDR2 FYEKMQ (reference sequence). The length of the CDR3 is 17 residues. Trimming took 2 bases from V and 6 from J; bases not matched to a gene: 9. The entry originates in a study of blood T cells in healthy people across ages. Broader study findings: Estimated diversity that came from one million T cells was considered an underestimate. With unsorted PBMCs, a conclusive comparison of naive versus antigen-experienced cells was not possible.

Then a second PCR, running about 6 to 12 cycles, was carried out with a sample-barcoded 5' primer and a J-beta primer mix. TCRdb reprocessed the 5' RACE reads with MiXCR, giving one entry per CDR3 protein. The table includes some 1.6 million distinct CDR3 sequences, about 32% detected once. The sequence was collected from a woman in her twenties or thirties in good health. The specimen sequenced was blood. V is TRBV13 and J is TRBJ2-1, with 11 positions matching TRBD2. The CDR3 nucleotides are TGTGCCAGCAGCTTAAGTAGCGGGGGGGCCCTGGGCAATGAGCAGTTCTTC. The encoded protein is CASSLSSGGALGNEQFF.